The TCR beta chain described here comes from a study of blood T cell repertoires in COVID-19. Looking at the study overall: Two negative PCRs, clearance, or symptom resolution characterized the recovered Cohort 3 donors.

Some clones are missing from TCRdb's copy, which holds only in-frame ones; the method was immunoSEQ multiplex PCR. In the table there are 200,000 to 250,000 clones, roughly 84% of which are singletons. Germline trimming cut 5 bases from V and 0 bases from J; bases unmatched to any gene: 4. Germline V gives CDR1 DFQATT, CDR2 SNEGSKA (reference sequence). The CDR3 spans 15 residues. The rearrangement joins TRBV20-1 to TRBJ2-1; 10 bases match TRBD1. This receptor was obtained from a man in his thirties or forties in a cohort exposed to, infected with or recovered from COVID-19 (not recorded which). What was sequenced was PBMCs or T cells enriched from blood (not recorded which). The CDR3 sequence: CSAGGTGDSYNEQFF. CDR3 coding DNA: TGCAGTGCTGGTGGGACAGGGGACTCCTACAATGAGCAGTTCTTC.